A single T cell receptor (beta chain) is shown here with its context. Its antigen is currently unknown. Produced via immunoSEQ multiplex PCR; TCRdb's table is partial and in-frame only. The sample shows around 130,000 clones, around nine tenths of them seen only once. This sample was taken from a study of cytomegalovirus exposure and HLA in healthy donors. Study-wide results and limits: Accounts indicate the classifier identified cytomegalovirus status with strong specificity and sensitivity.

Germline CDR1 reads LNHDA; CDR2 reads SQIVND (reference sequence). The CDR3 has 15 amino acids. The junction had 13 bases not matched to a gene; V was cut back by 8 bases and J by 8 bases. The sample consisted of PBMCs. The receptor was isolated from a man aged 25 to 40 in good health and CMV-seronegative. J is TRBJ1-4 and V is TRBV19; 8 nucleotides agree with TRBD1. CDR3 amino acids: CASGFRGRREEKLFF. CDR3 nucleotides: TGTGCCAGTGGATTCAGGGGGCGTAGGGAGGAAAAACTGTTTTTT.